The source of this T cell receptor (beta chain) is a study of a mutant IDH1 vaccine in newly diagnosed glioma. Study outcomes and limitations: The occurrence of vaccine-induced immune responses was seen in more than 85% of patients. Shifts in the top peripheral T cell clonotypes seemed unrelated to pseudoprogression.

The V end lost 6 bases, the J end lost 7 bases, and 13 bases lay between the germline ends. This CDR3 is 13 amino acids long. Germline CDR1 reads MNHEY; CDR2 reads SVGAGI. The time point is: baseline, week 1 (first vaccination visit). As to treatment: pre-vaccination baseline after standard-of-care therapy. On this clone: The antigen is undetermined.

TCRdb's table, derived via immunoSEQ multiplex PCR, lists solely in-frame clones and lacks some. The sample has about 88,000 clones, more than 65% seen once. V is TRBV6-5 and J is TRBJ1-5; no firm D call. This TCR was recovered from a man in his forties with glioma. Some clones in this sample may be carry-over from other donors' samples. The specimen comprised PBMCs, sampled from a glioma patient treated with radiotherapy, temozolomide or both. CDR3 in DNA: TGTGCCAGCAGGACCACAGAGGGCCAGCCCCAGCATTTT. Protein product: CASRTTEGQPQHF.